This T cell receptor beta chain was found in a study of cytomegalovirus exposure and HLA in healthy donors. Only a few counts were recorded for this clone. What it recognizes is unknown. This CDR3 has 14 residues. Germline CDR1 SGHDN, CDR2 FVKESK. V dropped 2 bases and J dropped 1 base, with 8 bases sitting between them. 13 Jbeta primers and 60 Vbeta primers were used for the PCR. Some clones are missing from TCRdb's copy, which holds only in-frame ones; the method was immunoSEQ multiplex PCR. This repertoire shows some 140,000 clones, 80% found once; its top ten account for around 2.2%. Regarding the study as a whole: In vitro testing confirmed three CMV-associated chains as specific for CMV antigens. According to reports, the classifier identified cytomegalovirus status with high specificity and sensitivity. One cluster of highly shared sequence variants probably arose as a sequencing artifact. Analyzed later, most CMV-associated TCR beta chains appeared HLA-restricted.

The J gene is TRBJ1-1, the V gene TRBV14, with no clear D. The sequencing input was PBMCs. This sequence originates from a young man in good health and CMV-seronegative. CDR3 in amino acids: CASSQTRQNTEAFF. The DNA for the CDR3 is TGTGCCAGCAGCCAAACCAGACAGAACACTGAAGCTTTCTTT.